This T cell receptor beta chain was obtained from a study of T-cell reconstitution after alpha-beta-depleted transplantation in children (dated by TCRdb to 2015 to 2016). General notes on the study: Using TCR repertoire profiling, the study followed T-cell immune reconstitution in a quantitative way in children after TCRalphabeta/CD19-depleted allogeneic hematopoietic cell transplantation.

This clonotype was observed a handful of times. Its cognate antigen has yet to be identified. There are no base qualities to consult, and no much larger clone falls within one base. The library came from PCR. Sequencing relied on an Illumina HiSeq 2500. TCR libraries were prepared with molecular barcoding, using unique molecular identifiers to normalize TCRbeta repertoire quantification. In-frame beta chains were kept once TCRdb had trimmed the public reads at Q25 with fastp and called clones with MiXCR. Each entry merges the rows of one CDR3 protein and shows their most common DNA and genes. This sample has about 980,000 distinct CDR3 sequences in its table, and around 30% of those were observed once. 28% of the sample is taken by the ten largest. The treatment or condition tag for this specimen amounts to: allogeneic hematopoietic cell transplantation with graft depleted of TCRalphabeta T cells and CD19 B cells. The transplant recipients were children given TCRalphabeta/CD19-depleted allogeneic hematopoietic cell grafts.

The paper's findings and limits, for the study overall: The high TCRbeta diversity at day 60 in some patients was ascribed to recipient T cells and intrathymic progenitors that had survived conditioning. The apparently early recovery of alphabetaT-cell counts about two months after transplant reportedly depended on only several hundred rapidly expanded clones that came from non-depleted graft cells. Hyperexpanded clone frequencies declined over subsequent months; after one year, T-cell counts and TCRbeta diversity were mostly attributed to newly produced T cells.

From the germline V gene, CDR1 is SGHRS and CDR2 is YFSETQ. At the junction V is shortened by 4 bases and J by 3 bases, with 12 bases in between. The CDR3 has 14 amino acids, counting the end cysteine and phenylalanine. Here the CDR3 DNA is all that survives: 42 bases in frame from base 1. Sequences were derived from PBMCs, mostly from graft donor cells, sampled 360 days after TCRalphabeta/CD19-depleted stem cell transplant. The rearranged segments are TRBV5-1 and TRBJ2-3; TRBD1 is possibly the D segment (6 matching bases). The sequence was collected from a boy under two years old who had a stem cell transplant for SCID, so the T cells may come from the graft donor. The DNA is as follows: TGCGCCAGCAGCGCTGGGACACTTACAGATACGCAGTATTTT. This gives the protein CASSAGTLTDTQYF.